The source of this TCR beta chain is a study of shared clonotypes between healthy human individuals. Assay: immunoSEQ multiplex PCR; the TCRdb copy retains only in-frame clones and omits some. The sample includes about 1 million clones, about 80% of them seen just once. Donors were Caucasian adults residing in Nashville, Tennessee, USA. This clone was seen only once. At one end the junction does not follow the germline gene, possibly because of a read error. The sequence was obtained from a man younger than 30 in good health. Sequencing used memory CD4+ T cells sorted from blood. Subset indicated: CD45RA-negative fraction.

The CDR3 spells CASSEIGLVLF. For the CDR3, the DNA is TGTGCCAGCAGTGAAATAGGACTAGTTTTGTTC. This rearrangement joins TRBV25-1 to TRBJ2-7; 7 nucleotides align to TRBD2. CDR3 length equals 11 residues. Germline loops: CDR1 MGHDK, CDR2 SYGVNS.